This entry concerns a single T cell receptor (beta chain). This entry comes from a study of blood T cell repertoires in COVID-19. In the study overall: Whether acute or convalescent, the COVID-19 samples came from the United States, Italy and Spain. The cDNA or gDNA used as material had been derived from T cells, B-cell-depleted T cells, or PBMCs.

Authors' methods: By means of reference gene primer amplification, nucleated cell counts were estimated. TCRdb's table, derived via immunoSEQ multiplex PCR, lists solely in-frame clones and lacks some. The V and J calls and the clone size are those of that table, but D and trimming were determined from the DNA. The sample contains about 200,000 clones, around 80% of which appear only once. V dropped 2 bases and J dropped 1 base, with 6 bases sitting between them. The CDR3 has 13 amino acids. Germline V lookup: CDR1 SGHRS, CDR2 YFSETQ. The sample consisted of peripheral blood. The chain employs TRBV5-1 and TRBJ1-1; D gene unclear. The source is a woman aged 40 to 50 with acute or convalescent COVID-19. CDR3 sequence (DNA): TGCGCCAGCAGCTTAGAGCAGAACACTGAAGCTTTCTTT. This encodes CASSLEQNTEAFF.